This T cell receptor beta chain was retrieved from a study of cytomegalovirus exposure and HLA in healthy donors. Across the whole study: Just over 80% of 300 to 450 genotyped donors fell in the Caucasian-associated ancestry cluster.

Trimming shortened V by 4 bases and J by 9 bases, and 12 bases separated the two germline ends. Germline CDR1 is MNHEY and CDR2 is SVGAGI. The CDR3 is 12 amino acids. The PCR contained 60 Vbeta and 13 Jbeta primers. The method was immunoSEQ multiplex PCR; TCRdb's version includes in-frame clones alone and lacks a portion of them. The table has about 100,000 clones, around 62% seen once. This TCR came from a man aged 25-45 years in good health and CMV-seropositive. The sequenced sample consisted of PBMCs. The V gene is TRBV6-5, the J gene TRBJ1-1, with D possibly TRBD1 on 5 matching bases. The CDR3, as DNA: TGTGCCAGCAGTTCTTGGGGGGGAAAAGCTTTCTTT. Its protein is CASSSWGGKAFF.